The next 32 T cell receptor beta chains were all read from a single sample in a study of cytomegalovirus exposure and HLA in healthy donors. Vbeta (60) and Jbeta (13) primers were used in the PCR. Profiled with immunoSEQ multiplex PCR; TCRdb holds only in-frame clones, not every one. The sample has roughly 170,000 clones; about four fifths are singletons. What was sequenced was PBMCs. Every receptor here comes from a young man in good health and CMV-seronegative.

CDR3 in amino acids: CAISEPGQRPVGANVLTF. The CDR3 nucleotides are TGTGCCATCAGTGAGCCGGGACAGAGACCTGTAGGGGCCAACGTCCTGACTTTC. The chain recombines TRBV10-3 with TRBJ2-6; 7 nucleotides agree with TRBD1. V gave up 2 bases and J gave up 4 bases; unmatched junction bases: 11. This CDR3 has 18 amino acids. CDR1 and CDR2 from the germline V gene are ENHRY and SYGVKD.

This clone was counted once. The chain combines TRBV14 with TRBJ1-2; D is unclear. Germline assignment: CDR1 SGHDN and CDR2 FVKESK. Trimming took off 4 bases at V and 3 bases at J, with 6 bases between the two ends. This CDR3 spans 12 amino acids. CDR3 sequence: CASSPEHYGYTF. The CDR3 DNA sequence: TGTGCCAGCAGCCCCGAGCACTATGGCTACACCTTC.

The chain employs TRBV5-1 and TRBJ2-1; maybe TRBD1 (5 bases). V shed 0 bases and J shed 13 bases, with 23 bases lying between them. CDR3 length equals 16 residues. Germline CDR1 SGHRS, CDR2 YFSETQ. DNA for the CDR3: TGCGCCAGCAGCTTGGGGGCCCAAGAGTTGGACAAGCAACAGTTCTTC. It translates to CASSLGAQELDKQQFF. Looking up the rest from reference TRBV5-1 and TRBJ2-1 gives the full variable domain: KAGVTQTPRYLIKTRGQQVTLSCSPISGHRSVSWYQQTPGQGLQFLFEYFSETQRNKGNFPGRFSGRQFSNSRSEMNVSTLELGDSALYLCASSLGAQELDKQQFFGPGTRLTVL.

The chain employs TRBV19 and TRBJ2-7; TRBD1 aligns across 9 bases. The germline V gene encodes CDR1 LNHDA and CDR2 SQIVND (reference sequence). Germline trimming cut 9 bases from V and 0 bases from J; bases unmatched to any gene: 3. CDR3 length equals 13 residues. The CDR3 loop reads CASRDRASYEQYF. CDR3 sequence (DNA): TGTGCCAGCCGGGACAGGGCCTCCTACGAGCAGTACTTC.

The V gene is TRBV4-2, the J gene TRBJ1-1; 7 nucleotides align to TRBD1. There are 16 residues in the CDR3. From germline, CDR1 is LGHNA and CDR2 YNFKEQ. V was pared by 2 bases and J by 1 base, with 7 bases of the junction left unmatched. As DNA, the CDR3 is TGTGCCAGCAGCCAAACCGGGACAGAAGCGAACACTGAAGCTTTCTTT. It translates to CASSQTGTEANTEAFF.

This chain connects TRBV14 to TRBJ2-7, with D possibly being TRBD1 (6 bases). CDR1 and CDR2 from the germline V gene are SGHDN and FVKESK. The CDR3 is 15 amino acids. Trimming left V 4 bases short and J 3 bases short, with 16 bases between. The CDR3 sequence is CASSLEQGEGYEQYF. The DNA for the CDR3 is TGTGCCAGCAGCCTGGAACAGGGAGAAGGCTACGAGCAGTACTTC.

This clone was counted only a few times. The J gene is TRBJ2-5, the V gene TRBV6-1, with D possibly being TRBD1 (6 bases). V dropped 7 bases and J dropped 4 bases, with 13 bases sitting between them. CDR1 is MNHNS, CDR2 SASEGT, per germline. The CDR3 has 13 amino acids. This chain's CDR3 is CASNGQPGETQYF. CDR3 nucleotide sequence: TGTGCCAGCAACGGACAGCCGGGAGAGACCCAGTACTTC.

As DNA, the CDR3 is TGTGCCGGAAAAATACGTAGGGGGGGCGAGCAGTACTTC. This sequence encodes CAGKIRRGGEQYF. The chain combines TRBV2 with TRBJ2-5; a weak D match, TRBD2 (7 bases). The DNA matches TRBJ2-7 better at its end, which makes the J call doubtful. CDR1 SNHLY and CDR2 FYNNEI come from the germline V gene. This CDR3 region has 13 residues.

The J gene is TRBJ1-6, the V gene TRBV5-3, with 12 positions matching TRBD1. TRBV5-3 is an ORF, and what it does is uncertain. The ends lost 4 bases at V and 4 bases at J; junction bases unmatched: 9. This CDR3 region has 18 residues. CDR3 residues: CARSVWDRGLRYNSPLHF. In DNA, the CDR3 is TGTGCCAGAAGCGTCTGGGACAGGGGGCTGAGATATAATTCACCCCTCCACTTT.

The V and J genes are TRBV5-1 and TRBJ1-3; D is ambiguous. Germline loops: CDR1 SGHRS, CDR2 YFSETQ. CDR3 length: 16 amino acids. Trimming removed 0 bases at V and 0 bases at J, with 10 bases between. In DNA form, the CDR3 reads TGCGCCAGCAGCTTGGCTACCGGTTCCTCTGGAAACACCATATATTTT. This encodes CASSLATGSSGNTIYF.

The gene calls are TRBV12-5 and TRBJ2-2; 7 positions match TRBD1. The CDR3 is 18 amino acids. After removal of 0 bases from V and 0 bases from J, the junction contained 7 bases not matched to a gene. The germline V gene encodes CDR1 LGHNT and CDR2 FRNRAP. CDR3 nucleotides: TGTGCTAGTGGTTTGGTAACCGACGGGACAGCGAACACCGGGGAGCTGTTTTTT. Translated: CASGLVTDGTANTGELFF.

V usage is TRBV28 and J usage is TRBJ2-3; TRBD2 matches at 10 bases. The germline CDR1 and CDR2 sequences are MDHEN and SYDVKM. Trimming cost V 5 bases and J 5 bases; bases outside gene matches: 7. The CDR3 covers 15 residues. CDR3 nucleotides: TGTGCCAGCAGTCTAAGCGGGGGGGCCTTAGATACGCAGTATTTT. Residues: CASSLSGGALDTQYF.

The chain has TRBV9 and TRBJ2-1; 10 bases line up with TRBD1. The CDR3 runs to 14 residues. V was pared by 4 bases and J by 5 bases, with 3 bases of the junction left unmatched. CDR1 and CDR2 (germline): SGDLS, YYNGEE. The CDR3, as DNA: TGTGCCAGCAGCCACGGACAGGGGGACAATGAGCAGTTCTTC. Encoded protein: CASSHGQGDNEQFF.

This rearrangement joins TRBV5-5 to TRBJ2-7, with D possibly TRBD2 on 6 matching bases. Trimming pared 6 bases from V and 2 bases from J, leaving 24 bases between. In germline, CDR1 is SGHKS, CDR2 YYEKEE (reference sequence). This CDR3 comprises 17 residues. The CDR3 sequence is CASNRQAPGLGAYEQYF. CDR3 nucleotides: TGTGCCAGCAACCGACAAGCCCCGGGACTGGGAGCCTACGAGCAGTACTTC.

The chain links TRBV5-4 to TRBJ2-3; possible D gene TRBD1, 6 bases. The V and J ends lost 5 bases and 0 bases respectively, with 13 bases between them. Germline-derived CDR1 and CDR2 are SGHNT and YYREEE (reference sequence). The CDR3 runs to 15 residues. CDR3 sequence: CASSVQGLSTDTQYF. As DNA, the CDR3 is TGTGCCAGCAGTGTACAGGGTCTTAGCACAGATACGCAGTATTTT.

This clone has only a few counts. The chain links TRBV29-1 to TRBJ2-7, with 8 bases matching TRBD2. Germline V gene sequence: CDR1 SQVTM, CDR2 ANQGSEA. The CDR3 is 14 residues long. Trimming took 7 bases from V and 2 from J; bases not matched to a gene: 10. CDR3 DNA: TGCAGCGCTGGGGGACTAGGGATCCCCTACGAGCAGTACTTC. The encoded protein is CSAGGLGIPYEQYF.

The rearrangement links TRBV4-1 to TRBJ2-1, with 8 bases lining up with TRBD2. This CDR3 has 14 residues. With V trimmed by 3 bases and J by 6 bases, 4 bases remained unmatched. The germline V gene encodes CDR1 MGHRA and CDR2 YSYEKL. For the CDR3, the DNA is TGCGCCAGCAGCCACCTGACTAGCGCCAATGAGCAGTTCTTC. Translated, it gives CASSHLTSANEQFF.

DNA for the CDR3: TGCGCCAGCAGACCTAGCGGGAAGTACAATGAGCAGTTCTTC. It is translated as CASRPSGKYNEQFF. This rearrangement joins TRBV10-1 to TRBJ2-1; 9 nucleotides line up with TRBD2. There are 14 residues in the CDR3. Germline trimming cut 6 bases from V and 4 bases from J; bases unmatched to any gene: 4. Germline V gene data show CDR1 as WNHNN and CDR2 as SYGVQD (reference sequence).

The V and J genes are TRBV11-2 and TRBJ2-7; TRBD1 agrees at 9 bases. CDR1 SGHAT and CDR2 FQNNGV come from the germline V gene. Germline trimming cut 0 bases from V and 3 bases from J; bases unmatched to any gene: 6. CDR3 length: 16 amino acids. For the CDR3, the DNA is TGTGCCAGCAGCTTAGACGCCGGGACAGGGCTCTACGAGCAGTACTTC. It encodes CASSLDAGTGLYEQYF.

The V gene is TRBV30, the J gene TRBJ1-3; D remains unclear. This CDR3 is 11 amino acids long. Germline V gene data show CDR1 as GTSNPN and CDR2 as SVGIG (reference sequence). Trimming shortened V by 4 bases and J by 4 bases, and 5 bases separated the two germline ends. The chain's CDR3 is CAWNRGNTIYF. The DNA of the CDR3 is TGTGCCTGGAACAGAGGAAACACCATATATTTT.

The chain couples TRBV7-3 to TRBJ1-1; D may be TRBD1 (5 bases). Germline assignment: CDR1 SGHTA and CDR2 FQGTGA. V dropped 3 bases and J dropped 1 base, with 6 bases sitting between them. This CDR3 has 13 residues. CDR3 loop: CASSFTGNTEAFF. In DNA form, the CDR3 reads TGTGCCAGCAGCTTCACAGGGAACACTGAAGCTTTCTTT.

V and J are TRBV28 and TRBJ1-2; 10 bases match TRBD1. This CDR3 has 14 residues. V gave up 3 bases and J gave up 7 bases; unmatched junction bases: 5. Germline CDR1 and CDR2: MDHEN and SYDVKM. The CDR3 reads CASSFAGQGFGYTF. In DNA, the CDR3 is TGTGCCAGCAGTTTTGCGGGACAGGGGTTTGGCTACACCTTC.

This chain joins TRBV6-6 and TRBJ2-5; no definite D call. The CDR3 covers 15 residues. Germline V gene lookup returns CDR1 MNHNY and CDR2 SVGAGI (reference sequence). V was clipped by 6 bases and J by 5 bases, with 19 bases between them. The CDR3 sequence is CASSQTTVPRETQYF. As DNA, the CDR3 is TGTGCCAGCAGCCAGACGACGGTGCCGCGGGAGACCCAGTACTTC.

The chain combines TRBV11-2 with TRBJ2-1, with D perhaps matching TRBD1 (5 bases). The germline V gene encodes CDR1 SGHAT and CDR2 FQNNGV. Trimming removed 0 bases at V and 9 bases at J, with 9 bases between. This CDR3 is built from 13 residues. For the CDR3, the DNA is TGTGCCAGCAGCTTAGAGGGGCGAGGTGAGCAGTTCTTC. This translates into CASSLEGRGEQFF.

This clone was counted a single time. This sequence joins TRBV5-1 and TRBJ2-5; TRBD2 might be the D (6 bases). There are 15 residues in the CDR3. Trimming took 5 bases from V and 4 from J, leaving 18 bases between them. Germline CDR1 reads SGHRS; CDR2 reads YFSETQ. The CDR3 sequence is CASRGLNLGGETQYF. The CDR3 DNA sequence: TGCGCCAGCAGGGGCCTAAACCTGGGGGGAGAGACCCAGTACTTC.

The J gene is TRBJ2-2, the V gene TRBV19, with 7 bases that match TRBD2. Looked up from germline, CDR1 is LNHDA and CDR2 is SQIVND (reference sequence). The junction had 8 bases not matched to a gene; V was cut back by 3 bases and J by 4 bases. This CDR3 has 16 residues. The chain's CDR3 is CASSIYGTNPTGELFF. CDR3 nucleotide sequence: TGTGCCAGTAGTATTTACGGGACTAACCCCACCGGGGAGCTGTTTTTT.

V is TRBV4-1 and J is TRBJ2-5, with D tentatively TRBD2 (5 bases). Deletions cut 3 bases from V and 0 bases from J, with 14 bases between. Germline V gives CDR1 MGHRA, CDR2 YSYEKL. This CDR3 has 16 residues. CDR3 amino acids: CASSHFLEGNQETQYF. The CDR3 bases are TGCGCCAGCAGCCATTTTTTAGAGGGAAACCAAGAGACCCAGTACTTC.

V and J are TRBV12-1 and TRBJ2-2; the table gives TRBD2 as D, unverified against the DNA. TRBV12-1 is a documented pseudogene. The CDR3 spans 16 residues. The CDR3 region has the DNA TGTGCCAGCAGCTTTTCCAGGGACTACATGGACGGGGAGCTGTTTTTT. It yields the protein CASSFSRDYMDGELFF.

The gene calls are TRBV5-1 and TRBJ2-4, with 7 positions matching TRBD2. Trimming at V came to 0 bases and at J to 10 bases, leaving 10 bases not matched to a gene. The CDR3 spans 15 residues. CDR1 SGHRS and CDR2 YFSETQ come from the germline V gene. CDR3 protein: CASSLVVAGRLIQYF. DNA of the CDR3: TGCGCCAGCAGCTTGGTGGTAGCGGGCAGACTTATTCAGTACTTC.

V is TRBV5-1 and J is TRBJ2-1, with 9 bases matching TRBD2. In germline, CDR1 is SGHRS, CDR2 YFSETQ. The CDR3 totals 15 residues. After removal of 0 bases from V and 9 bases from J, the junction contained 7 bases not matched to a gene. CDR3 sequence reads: CASSLVAGGSIEQFF. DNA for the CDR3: TGCGCCAGCAGCTTGGTCGCGGGAGGGAGTATTGAGCAGTTCTTC.

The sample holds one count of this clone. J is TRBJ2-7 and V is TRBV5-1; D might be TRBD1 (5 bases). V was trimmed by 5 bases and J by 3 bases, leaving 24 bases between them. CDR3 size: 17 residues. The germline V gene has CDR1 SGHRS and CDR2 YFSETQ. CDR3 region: CASRESAGSMVGYEQYF. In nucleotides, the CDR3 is TGCGCCAGCAGGGAATCGGCAGGGTCGATGGTAGGCTACGAGCAGTACTTC.

As DNA, the CDR3 is TGTGCCAGTAGTATAGCATCGATCGGACAGGGGTCCTACGAGCAGTACTTC. This codes for CASSIASIGQGSYEQYF. The chain uses TRBV19 and TRBJ2-7, with 9 bases that match TRBD1. This CDR3 has 17 residues. Trimming cost V 1 base and J 1 base; bases outside gene matches: 8. Germline V gene sequence: CDR1 LNHDA, CDR2 SQIVND (reference sequence).